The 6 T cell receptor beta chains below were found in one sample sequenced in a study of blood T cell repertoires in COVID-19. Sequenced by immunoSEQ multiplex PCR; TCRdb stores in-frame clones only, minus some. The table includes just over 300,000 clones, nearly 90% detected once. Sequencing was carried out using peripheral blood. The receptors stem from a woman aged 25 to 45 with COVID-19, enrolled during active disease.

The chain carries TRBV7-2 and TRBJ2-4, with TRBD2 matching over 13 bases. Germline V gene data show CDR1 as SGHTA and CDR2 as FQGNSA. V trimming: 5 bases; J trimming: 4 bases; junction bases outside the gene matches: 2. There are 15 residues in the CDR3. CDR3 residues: CASSGLAGVKNIQYF. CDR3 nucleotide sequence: TGTGCCAGCAGCGGACTAGCGGGGGTGAAAAACATTCAGTACTTC.

The CDR3 region is CASSTFQGNYGYTF. The CDR3 DNA reads as TGTGCCAGTAGTACATTTCAGGGCAACTATGGCTACACCTTC. The V and J genes are TRBV19 and TRBJ1-2, with D maybe TRBD1 (5 bases). The CDR3 length is 14 residues. The V and J ends lost 4 bases and 2 bases respectively, with 11 bases between them. Germline-derived CDR1 and CDR2 are LNHDA and SQIVND (reference sequence).

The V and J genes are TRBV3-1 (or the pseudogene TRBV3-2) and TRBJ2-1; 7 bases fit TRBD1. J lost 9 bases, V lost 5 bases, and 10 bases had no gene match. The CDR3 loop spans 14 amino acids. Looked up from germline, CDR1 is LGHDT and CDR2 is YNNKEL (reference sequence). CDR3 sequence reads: CASSYLDRAPEQFF. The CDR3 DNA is TGTGCCAGCAGCTACCTAGACAGGGCGCCTGAGCAGTTCTTC.

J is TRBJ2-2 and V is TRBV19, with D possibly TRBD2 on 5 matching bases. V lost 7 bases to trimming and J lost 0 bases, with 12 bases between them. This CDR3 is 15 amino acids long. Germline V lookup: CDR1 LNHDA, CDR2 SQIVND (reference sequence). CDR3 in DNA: TGTGCCAGTATGGGAGCAGCCCCGAACACCGGGGAGCTGTTTTTT. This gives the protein CASMGAAPNTGELFF.

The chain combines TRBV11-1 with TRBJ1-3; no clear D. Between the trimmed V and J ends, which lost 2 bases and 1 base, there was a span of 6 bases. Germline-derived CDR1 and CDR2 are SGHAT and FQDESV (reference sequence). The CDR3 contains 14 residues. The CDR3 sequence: CASSLMRSGNTIYF. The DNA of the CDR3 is TGTGCCAGCAGCTTAATGCGTTCTGGAAACACCATATATTTT.

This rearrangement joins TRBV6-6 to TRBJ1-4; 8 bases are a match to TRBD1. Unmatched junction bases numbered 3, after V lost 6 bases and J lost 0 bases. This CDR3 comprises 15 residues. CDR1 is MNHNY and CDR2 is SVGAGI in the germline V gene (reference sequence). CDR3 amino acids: CASSLDRATNEKLFF. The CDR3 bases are TGTGCCAGCAGCTTGGACAGGGCAACTAATGAAAAACTGTTTTTT.